These T cell receptor beta chains were read from a single sample in a study of cytomegalovirus exposure and HLA in healthy donors. The protocol was immunoSEQ multiplex PCR, while the TCRdb copy is restricted to in-frame clones and leaves out a portion. The data hold about 190,000 clones, with around 79% observed a single time. The specimen was PBMCs. These receptors originate from a woman aged 18-35 years in good health and CMV-seronegative. Both conserved end residues are part of each CDR3. D genes are given only for firm matches. Some rows have no size entry. The others give once, few or many, or a class for an expanded clone.

>TRBD1|TRBV7-6|few|TRBJ2-4
CASSPQIGTGENIQYF
TGTGCCAGCAGCCCTCAGATCGGGACAGGGGAAAACATTCAGTACTTC
>.|TRBV20-1|.|TRBJ2-7
CSAPRGYEQYF
TGCAGTGCTCCCCGAGGCTACGAGCAGTACTTC
>TRBD1|TRBV29-1|.|TRBJ2-5
CSQTDRGRSLETQYF
TGCAGCCAGACGGACAGGGGGCGATCACTTGAGACCCAGTACTTC
>.|TRBV29-1|few|TRBJ2-4
CSVRAAGRDIQYF
TGCAGCGTTCGAGCGGCGGGGAGAGACATTCAGTACTTC
>.|TRBV6-5|.|TRBJ1-1
CASSWTVYNTEAFF
TGTGCCAGCAGTTGGACAGTCTATAACACTGAAGCTTTCTTT
>TRBD1|TRBV28|.|TRBJ2-5
CASSRDSKETQYF
TGTGCCAGCAGTAGGGACAGTAAAGAGACCCAGTACTTC
>.|TRBV11-3|.|TRBJ2-7
CASSLGFRGEQYF
TGTGCCAGCAGCCTAGGGTTCCGCGGGGAGCAGTACTTC
>TRBD1|TRBV6-1|.|TRBJ2-1
CASSEGWTGGNEQFF
TGTGCCAGCAGTGAAGGCTGGACAGGGGGCAATGAGCAGTTCTTC
>.|TRBV4-1|.|TRBJ1-2
CASVGGIGGYTF
TGCGCCAGCGTTGGGGGGATAGGCGGCTACACCTTC
>.|TRBV25-1|once|TRBJ2-3
CASSEFPSFTDTQYF
TGTGCCAGCAGTGAATTTCCCAGTTTCACAGATACGCAGTATTTT
>.|TRBV28|.|TRBJ1-4
CASSSIGVSEKLFF
TGTGCCAGCAGTAGCATAGGGGTAAGCGAAAAACTGTTTTTT
>TRBD1|TRBV28|.|TRBJ2-2
CATTRGRNTGELFF
TGTGCCACAACCAGGGGGCGGAACACCGGGGAGCTGTTTTTT
>TRBD1|TRBV29-1|.|TRBJ2-5
CSVVWDRGSKETQYF
TGCAGCGTTGTATGGGACAGGGGCTCTAAAGAGACCCAGTACTTC
>.|TRBV7-9|.|TRBJ1-1
CASSLSGDTEAFF
TGTGCCAGCAGCTTATCCGGAGACACTGAAGCTTTCTTT
>.|TRBV4-3|few|TRBJ1-4
CASSQGRVEEKLFF
TGCGCCAGCAGCCAGGGCAGGGTAGAGGAAAAACTGTTTTTT
>TRBD2|TRBV11-3|.|TRBJ2-5
CASSLGGAGDQETQYF
TGTGCCAGCAGCTTAGGTGGAGCGGGAGATCAAGAGACCCAGTACTTC
>TRBD1|TRBV19|.|TRBJ2-7
CASSSRDRGSYEQYF
TGTGCCAGTAGTAGCCGGGACAGGGGTTCCTACGAGCAGTACTTC
>.|TRBV4-1|.|TRBJ2-7
CASSQTFLAYEQYF
TGCGCCAGCAGCCAAACCTTCCTAGCGTACGAGCAGTACTTC
>TRBD2|TRBV5-1|.|TRBJ2-5
CASSFWGSGGAETQYF
TGCGCCAGCAGCTTTTGGGGTAGCGGGGGGGCAGAGACCCAGTACTTC
>TRBD2|TRBV12-5|.|TRBJ2-1
CASGLGPAGIPNEQFF
TGTGCTAGTGGTTTGGGACCAGCGGGGATACCTAATGAGCAGTTCTTC
>.|TRBV18|.|TRBJ2-7
CASSPPGLSLSYEQYF
TGTGCCAGCTCACCCCCCGGACTGAGCCTCTCCTACGAGCAGTACTTC
>.|TRBV7-3|.|TRBJ2-5
CASSQTGETQYF
TGTGCCAGCAGCCAAACGGGGGAGACCCAGTACTTC
>TRBD2|TRBV28|.|TRBJ2-1
CASSLPGTSGGAYNEQFF
TGTGCCAGCAGTTTACCCGGGACTAGCGGGGGGGCGTACAATGAGCAGTTCTTC
>.|TRBV15|few|TRBJ1-1
CATSRDRGSLNTEAFF
TGTGCCACCAGCAGAGATCGGGGGTCCTTGAACACTGAAGCTTTCTTT
>.|TRBV6-1|.|TRBJ1-4
CASRTGATNEKLFF
TGTGCCAGCAGGACAGGTGCAACTAATGAAAAACTGTTTTTT
>TRBD1|TRBV5-1|.|TRBJ1-4
CASSTGGDRDEKLFF
TGCGCCAGCAGCACCGGCGGGGACAGGGATGAAAAACTGTTTTTT
>TRBD2|TRBV6-5|.|TRBJ2-5
CASSYNRAGGRETQYF
TGTGCCAGCAGTTACAACCGAGCGGGGGGGAGGGAGACCCAGTACTTC
>.|TRBV9|.|TRBJ2-3
CASSASAGYTDTQYF
TGTGCCAGCAGCGCGAGTGCGGGGTACACAGATACGCAGTATTTT
>TRBD2|TRBV19|few|TRBJ2-7
CASSSAGGPYEQYF
TGTGCCAGTAGTTCCGCGGGGGGGCCCTACGAGCAGTACTTC
>.|TRBV15|.|TRBJ1-5
CATSISGRGNQPQHF
TGTGCCACCAGCATATCAGGGAGGGGCAATCAGCCCCAGCATTTT
>TRBD2|TRBV28|.|TRBJ2-7
CASREGTSGYEQYF
TGTGCCAGCAGGGAGGGGACTAGCGGCTACGAGCAGTACTTC
>TRBD1|TRBV4-2|.|TRBJ2-7
CASSQEYDWDRAYEQYF
TGTGCCAGCAGCCAAGAATATGATTGGGACAGAGCCTACGAGCAGTACTTC
>.|TRBV6-5|few|TRBJ2-3
CASSYLSGKGPDTQYF
TGTGCCAGCAGTTACCTTAGCGGCAAAGGCCCAGATACGCAGTATTTT
>.|TRBV6-1|few|TRBJ1-1
CASSTGQLNTEAFF
TGTGCCAGCAGTACTGGACAGCTGAACACTGAAGCTTTCTTT
>.|TRBV25-1|.|TRBJ2-5
CASSLGGLVDRAQYF
TGTGCCAGCAGTTTGGGGGGACTCGTCGATAGGGCCCAGTACTTC